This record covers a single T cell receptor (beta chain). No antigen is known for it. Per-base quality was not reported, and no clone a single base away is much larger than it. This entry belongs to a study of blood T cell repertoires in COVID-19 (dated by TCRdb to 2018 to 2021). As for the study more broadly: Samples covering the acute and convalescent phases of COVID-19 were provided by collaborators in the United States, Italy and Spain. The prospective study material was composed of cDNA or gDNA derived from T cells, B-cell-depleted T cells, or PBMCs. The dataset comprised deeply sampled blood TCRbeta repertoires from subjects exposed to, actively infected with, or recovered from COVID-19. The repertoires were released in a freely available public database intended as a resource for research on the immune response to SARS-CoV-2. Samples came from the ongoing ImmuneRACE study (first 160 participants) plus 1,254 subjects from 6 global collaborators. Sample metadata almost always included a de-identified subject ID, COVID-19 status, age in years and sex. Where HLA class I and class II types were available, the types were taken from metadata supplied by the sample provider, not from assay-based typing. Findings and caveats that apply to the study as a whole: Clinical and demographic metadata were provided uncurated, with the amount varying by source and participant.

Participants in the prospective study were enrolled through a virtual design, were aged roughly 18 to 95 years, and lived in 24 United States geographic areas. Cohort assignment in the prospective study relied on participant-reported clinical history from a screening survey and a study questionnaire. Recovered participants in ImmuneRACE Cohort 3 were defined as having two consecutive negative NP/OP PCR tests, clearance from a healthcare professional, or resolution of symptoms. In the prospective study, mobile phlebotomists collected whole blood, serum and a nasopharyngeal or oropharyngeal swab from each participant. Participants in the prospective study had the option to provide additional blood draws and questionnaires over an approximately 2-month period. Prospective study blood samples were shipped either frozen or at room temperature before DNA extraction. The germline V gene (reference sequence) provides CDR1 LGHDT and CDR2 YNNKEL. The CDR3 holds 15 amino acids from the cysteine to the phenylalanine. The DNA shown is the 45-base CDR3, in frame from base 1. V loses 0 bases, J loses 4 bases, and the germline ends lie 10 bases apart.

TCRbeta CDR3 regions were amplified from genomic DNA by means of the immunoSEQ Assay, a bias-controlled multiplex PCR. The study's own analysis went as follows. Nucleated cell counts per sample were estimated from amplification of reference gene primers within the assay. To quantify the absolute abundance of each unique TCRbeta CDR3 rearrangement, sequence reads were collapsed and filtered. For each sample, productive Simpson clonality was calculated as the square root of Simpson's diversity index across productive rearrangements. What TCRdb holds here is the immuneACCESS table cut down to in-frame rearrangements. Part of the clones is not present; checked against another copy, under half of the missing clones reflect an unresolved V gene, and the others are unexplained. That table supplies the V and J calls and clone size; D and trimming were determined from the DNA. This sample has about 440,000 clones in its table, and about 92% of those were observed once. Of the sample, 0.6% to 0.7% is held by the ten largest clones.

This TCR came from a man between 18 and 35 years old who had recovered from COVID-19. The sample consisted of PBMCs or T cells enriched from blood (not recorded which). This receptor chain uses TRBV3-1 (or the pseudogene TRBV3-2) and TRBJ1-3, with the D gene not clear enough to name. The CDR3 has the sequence CASSQERGRGNTIYF. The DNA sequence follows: TGTGCCAGCAGCCAAGAACGGGGAAGGGGAAACACCATATATTTT.